A selection of T cell receptor beta chains follows, all from one sample in a study of T cell responses to AZD1222 COVID-19 vaccine. Clones were sequenced by immunoSEQ multiplex PCR, and TCRdb holds only the in-frame ones, with some missing. The data contain 95,000 to 150,000 clones, about nine tenths of them seen just once; the ten biggest clones take up around 4.5%. Source: peripheral blood, taken on day 0 of MenACWY control vaccination. The receptors stem from an adult in good health. CDR3s include the opening cysteine and the closing phenylalanine or tryptophan.

V	J	CDR3
TRBV3-1/TRBV3-2	TRBJ2-7	CASSQDPGVVRQYF
TRBV2	TRBJ2-2	CASCRQWHTGELFF
TRBV5-1	TRBJ2-3	CASSFIGSTDTQYF
TRBV5-4	TRBJ2-6	CASSLEGVTNVLTF
TRBV11-2	TRBJ2-1	CASQGLAGEEQFF
TRBV11-3	TRBJ2-5	CASSRSSGGAGETQYF
TRBV4-3	TRBJ1-6	CASRLGNSPLHF
TRBV5-5	TRBJ1-5	CASSLLTGSNQPQHF
TRBV2	TRBJ1-5	CASSVRGGNQPQHF
TRBV10-3	TRBJ2-3	CAISATDTQYF
TRBV28	TRBJ2-1	CASSFGGIATSGKESYNEQFF